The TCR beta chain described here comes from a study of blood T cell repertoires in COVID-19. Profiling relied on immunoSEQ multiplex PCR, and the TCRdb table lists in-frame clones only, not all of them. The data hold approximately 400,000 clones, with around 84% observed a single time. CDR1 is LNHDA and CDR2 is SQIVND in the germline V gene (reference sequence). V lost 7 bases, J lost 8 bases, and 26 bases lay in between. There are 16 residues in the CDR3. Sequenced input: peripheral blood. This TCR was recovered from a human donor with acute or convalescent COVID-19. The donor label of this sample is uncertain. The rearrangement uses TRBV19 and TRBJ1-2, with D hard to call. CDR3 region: CASNSGPGLSGEGYTF. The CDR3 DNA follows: TGTGCCAGTAATAGCGGACCAGGCCTCTCCGGCGAGGGCTACACCTTC. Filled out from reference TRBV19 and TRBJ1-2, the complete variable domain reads DGGITQSPKYLFRKEGQNVTLSCEQNLNHDAMYWYRQDPGQGLRLIYYSQIVNDFQKGDIAEGYSVSREKKESFPLTVTSAQKNPTAFYLCASNSGPGLSGEGYTFGSGTRLTVV.